Each of the 26 T cell receptor beta chains below was sequenced from the same sample in a study of post-analysis software for immune sequencing data. For these TCRs, the target antigens are not known. Study findings and constraints: In patients, about 5 TRBV segments were more frequent than in controls, with TRBV5-6, TRBV5-1 and TRBV20-1 among them.

cDNA libraries of TCR beta carried unique molecular identifiers. TCRdb reprocessed the PCR reads with MiXCR, giving one entry per CDR3 protein. The sample holds around 700,000 distinct CDR3 sequences; over 45% are singletons and the top ten take around 11%. The sequenced sample consisted of blood. Receptor source: a girl aged 2 to 10 with multiple sclerosis.

The chain combines TRBV7-9 with TRBJ2-4, with D tentatively TRBD1 (6 bases). Germline CDR1 is SEHNR and CDR2 is FQNEAQ (reference sequence). The CDR3 loop spans 18 amino acids. Between the trimmed V and J ends, which lost 5 bases and 2 bases, there was a span of 22 bases. The CDR3 loop is CASSQETGFTQTKNIQYF. CDR3 coding DNA: TGTGCCAGCAGCCAGGAGACAGGCTTCACCCAAACCAAAAACATTCAGTACTTC. The full variable domain, its missing parts supplied by reference TRBV7-9 and TRBJ2-4, is DTGVSQNPRHKITKRGQNVTFRCDPISEHNRLYWYRQTLGQGPEFLTYFQNEAQLEKSRLLSDRFSAERPKGSFSTLEIQRTEQGDSAMYLCASSQETGFTQTKNIQYFGAGTRLSVL.

The chain joins TRBV27 to TRBJ2-7; 11 bases match TRBD2. Trimming cost V 3 bases and J 0 bases; bases outside gene matches: 7. The CDR3 runs 17 residues. The germline gives CDR1 MNHEY, CDR2 SMNVEV (reference sequence). CDR3 coding DNA: TGTGCCAGCAGTTTCTCTGGGACTAGCGGTGGCTCCTACGAGCAGTACTTC. Translating it yields CASSFSGTSGGSYEQYF.

Remarks on this clonotype: One end of the junction is discordant with germline, which a read error may explain. The chain has TRBV6-5 and TRBJ2-7, with TRBD2 as a possible D gene (5 bases). Germline CDR1 reads MNHEY; CDR2 reads SVGAGI. The CDR3 runs 14 residues. The CDR3 loop is CASSPRSGPYEQYF. In DNA form, the CDR3 reads TGTGCTAGCAGCCCCAGGAGCGGACCCTACGAGCAGTACTTC.

The genes are TRBV29-1 and TRBJ2-5, with 13 bases lining up with TRBD2. There are 16 residues in the CDR3. Losses at the gene ends were 6 bases for V and 5 bases for J; bases not matched to a gene: 12. Germline lookup yields CDR1 SQVTM and CDR2 ANQGSEA. The CDR3 loop reads CSVLTSGGFARETQYF. Here the CDR3 DNA reads TGCAGCGTATTGACTAGCGGGGGGTTTGCGAGGGAGACCCAGTACTTC. Supplemented by reference TRBV29-1 and TRBJ2-5, the full variable domain reads SAVISQKPSRDICQRGTSLTIQCQVDSQVTMMFWYRQQPGQSLTLIATANQGSEATYESGFVIDKFPISRPNLTFSTLTVSNMSPEDSSIYLCSVLTSGGFARETQYFGPGTRLLVL.

This clonotype was recorded only once. CDR3 DNA: TGTGCCAGCAGCCCTGGACGGCGAGATCAGCCCCAGCATTTT. It codes for CASSPGRRDQPQHF. The chain employs TRBV11-2 and TRBJ1-5; no reliable D call. Germline CDR1 reads SGHAT; CDR2 reads FQNNGV. This CDR3 has 14 residues. Trimming removed 5 bases at V and 5 bases at J, with 13 bases between.

The J gene is TRBJ1-2, the V gene TRBV7-9; D not resolved. CDR3 length: 14 residues. V was cut by 0 bases and J by 4 bases, with 9 bases left in between. Germline V CDR1 and CDR2: SEHNR, FQNEAQ (reference sequence). The CDR3 is CASSLAPTFYGYTF. The CDR3 region has the DNA TGTGCCAGCAGCTTAGCTCCGACATTCTATGGCTACACCTTC.

This clonotype came up a few times. The CDR3 is CASTGQGGGYTF. CDR3 bases: TGTGCCAGTACGGGACAGGGTGGTGGCTACACCTTC. The chain recombines TRBV19 with TRBJ1-2, with 9 bases lining up with TRBD1. The CDR3 sequence is 12 residues long. V trimming: 7 bases; J trimming: 7 bases; junction bases outside the gene matches: 4. Per the germline V gene, CDR1 is LNHDA and CDR2 is SQIVND (reference sequence).

The chain combines TRBV2 with TRBJ2-5; D call uncertain. TRBJ2-7 matches the DNA end more closely, so the J call is doubtful. Germline V gene sequence: CDR1 SNHLY, CDR2 FYNNEI. The CDR3 runs to 12 residues. The CDR3 loop reads CASSGKYYEQYF. In DNA, the CDR3 is TGTGCCAGCAGCGGAAAGTACTACGAGCAGTACTTC.

This clonotype has more than one count but fewer than ten. V is TRBV7-3 and J is TRBJ2-7; TRBD1 agrees at 9 bases. The DNA matches TRBJ2-4 better at its end, which makes the J call doubtful. In germline, CDR1 is SGHTA, CDR2 FQGTGA. The CDR3 spans 15 residues. The CDR3 is CASSLIPGTGSIQYF. Written as DNA, the CDR3 is TGTGCCAGCAGCTTAATCCCCGGGACAGGGTCCATTCAGTACTTC.

This clonotype turned up a few times. This rearrangement joins TRBV4-1 to TRBJ2-4; 8 nucleotides line up with TRBD2. V lost 2 bases and J lost 0; bases outside the gene matches: 6. CDR3 length: 17 residues. The germline gives CDR1 MGHRA, CDR2 YSYEKL. The DNA for the CDR3 is TGCGCCAGCAGCCAACCCACAGCGGGGGTAGCCAAAAACATTCAGTACTTC. Translated: CASSQPTAGVAKNIQYF.

The chain links TRBV27 to TRBJ2-5; 13 positions agree with TRBD2. V was clipped by 7 bases and J by 5 bases; unmatched bases: 7. CDR3 length equals 15 residues. Per the germline V gene, CDR1 is MNHEY and CDR2 is SMNVEV (reference sequence). The CDR3 here is CASMGLAGYGETQYF. Written as DNA, the CDR3 is TGTGCCAGCATGGGACTAGCGGGATATGGGGAGACCCAGTACTTC.

The table lists this clonotype with a few counts. One end of the junction does not line up with germline, which may come from a read error. The chain couples TRBV6-2 or TRBV6-3 to TRBJ1-2, with D possibly matching TRBD1 (6 bases). The CDR3 is made up of 15 amino acids. Germline-derived CDR1 and CDR2 are MNHEY and SVGEGT. The CDR3 sequence is CASSYSGANNYGYTF. The CDR3 DNA reads TGTGCCAGCAGCTACTCGGGGGCGAATAACTATGGCTACACCTTC.

This rearrangement joins TRBV29-1 to TRBJ2-1; TRBD1 matches at 8 bases. The CDR3 totals 13 residues. Germline V gene sequence: CDR1 SQVTM, CDR2 ANQGSEA. J lost 5 bases, V lost 4 bases, and 4 bases had no gene match. The CDR3 loop reads CSVGDRGHNEQFF. CDR3 sequence (DNA): TGCAGCGTTGGAGACAGGGGCCACAATGAGCAGTTCTTC.

This chain links TRBV11-2 with TRBJ2-3; 10 nucleotides line up with TRBD2. The V segment lost 4 bases and the J segment 0 bases; nucleotides outside the gene matches: 1. CDR1 and CDR2 from the germline V gene are SGHAT and FQNNGV. The CDR3 is 15 amino acids. CDR3 in DNA: TGTGCCAGCAGCTCGGGACTAGCGAGCACAGATACGCAGTATTTT. Translating gives CASSSGLASTDTQYF.

The rearrangement links TRBV12-3 or TRBV12-4 to TRBJ2-1; no clear D. This CDR3 has 16 amino acids. V lost 1 base and J lost 0, with 10 bases in between. The CDR3 is CASSLGLLSSYNEQFF. The CDR3 DNA follows: TGTGCCAGCAGTTTAGGGTTGCTGAGCTCCTACAATGAGCAGTTCTTC.

The chain joins TRBV3-1 to TRBJ1-5; no reliable D call. Germline CDR1 LGHDT, CDR2 YNNKEL (reference sequence). The CDR3 covers 14 residues. Trimming left V 3 bases short and J 3 bases short, with 9 bases between. This CDR3 is CASSQGRSNQPQHF. The CDR3 bases are TGTGCCAGCAGCCAGGGTAGATCCAATCAGCCCCAGCATTTT.

The count of this clonotype is one. The rearrangement links TRBV10-3 to TRBJ2-3, with D unresolved. Between the trimmed V and J ends, which lost 0 bases and 0 bases, there was a span of 7 bases. CDR3 length equals 15 residues. Germline V lookup: CDR1 ENHRY, CDR2 SYGVKD. The CDR3 DNA sequence: TGTGCCATCAGTGAGTCTGGGATGAGCACAGATACGCAGTATTTT. It encodes CAISESGMSTDTQYF.

This clonotype was recorded a few times. The genes are TRBV4-1 and TRBJ2-1, with 8 bases aligning to TRBD2. CDR1 and CDR2 (germline): MGHRA, YSYEKL. This CDR3 spans 17 amino acids. Losses at the gene ends were 4 bases for V and 0 bases for J; bases not matched to a gene: 8. Here the CDR3 DNA reads TGCGCCAGCAGCCCCGATCTAGCGGGCGCCTCCTACAATGAGCAGTTCTTC. It codes for CASSPDLAGASYNEQFF.

The J gene is TRBJ1-1, the V gene TRBV7-9, with a weak D call TRBD1 (5 bases). Germline V CDR1 and CDR2: SEHNR, FQNEAQ (reference sequence). CDR3 length: 13 amino acids. Between the trimmed V and J ends, which lost 6 bases and 10 bases, there was a span of 18 bases. CDR3 amino acids: CASSSRQYQGAFF. The CDR3 nucleotides are TGTGCCAGCAGTTCCCGACAGTACCAAGGAGCTTTCTTT.

This rearrangement joins TRBV29-1 to TRBJ1-2; tentative D call: TRBD1 (5 bases). CDR3 size: 12 residues. Germline values: CDR1 SQVTM, CDR2 ANQGSEA. Trimming pared 4 bases from V and 4 bases from J, leaving 10 bases between. CDR3: CSVVWDLYGYTF. The CDR3 nucleotides read TGCAGCGTTGTGTGGGACCTCTATGGCTACACCTTC.

The V call is TRBV7-2, the J call TRBJ2-1; 8 positions match TRBD1. Trimming took 4 bases from V and 4 from J; bases not matched to a gene: 6. Per the germline V gene, CDR1 is SGHTA and CDR2 is FQGNSA. CDR3 length: 15 amino acids. CDR3 sequence reads: CASSSGTGTYNEQFF. Here the CDR3 DNA reads TGTGCCAGCAGCTCGGGGACAGGCACTTACAATGAGCAGTTCTTC.

This clonotype has more than one count but fewer than ten. This chain links TRBV2 with TRBJ1-1; no reliable D call. V was clipped by 5 bases and J by 5 bases, with 18 bases between them. This CDR3 region has 15 residues. In germline, CDR1 is SNHLY, CDR2 FYNNEI. This CDR3 reads CASSPREVGRTEAFF. CDR3 nucleotides: TGTGCCAGCAGTCCTCGCGAGGTAGGGCGAACTGAAGCTTTCTTT.

The chain carries TRBV29-1 and TRBJ2-1; D not certain. CDR3 length: 14 residues. CDR1 is SQVTM and CDR2 is ANQGSEA in the germline V gene. The germline V and J ends were trimmed by 8 bases and 0 bases, with 14 bases remaining between them. The CDR3 sequence is CSPTQSSSYNEQFF. The CDR3 DNA sequence: TGCAGCCCTACCCAATCCAGCTCCTACAATGAGCAGTTCTTC.

The gene calls are TRBV6-1 and TRBJ2-3; D unresolved. Germline assignment: CDR1 MNHNS and CDR2 SASEGT. The V gene lost 0 bases and the J gene lost 4 bases, with 2 bases spanning the gap. CDR3 length equals 12 residues. This CDR3 is CASSEASDTQYF. For the CDR3, the DNA is TGTGCCAGCAGTGAAGCGTCAGATACGCAGTATTTT.

The chain carries TRBV20-1 and TRBJ2-1; D is possibly TRBD2 (6 bases). The germline V and J ends were trimmed by 7 bases and 3 bases, with 16 bases remaining between them. The CDR3 runs to 14 residues. From germline, CDR1 is DFQATT and CDR2 SNEGSKA (reference sequence). CDR3 nucleotide sequence: TGCAGTGTCATAACTAGCCTGGACTACAATGAGCAGTTCTTC. This encodes CSVITSLDYNEQFF.

This sequence joins TRBV10-3 and TRBJ2-5; 9 nucleotides agree with TRBD1. The V gene end was trimmed by 0 bases and the J gene end by 1 base; junction bases not matched to a gene: 3. Germline-derived CDR1 and CDR2 are ENHRY and SYGVKD. The CDR3 sequence is 16 residues long. Here the CDR3 reads CAISESTGGSQETQYF. CDR3 in DNA: TGTGCCATCAGTGAGTCGACAGGGGGGTCCCAAGAGACCCAGTACTTC.